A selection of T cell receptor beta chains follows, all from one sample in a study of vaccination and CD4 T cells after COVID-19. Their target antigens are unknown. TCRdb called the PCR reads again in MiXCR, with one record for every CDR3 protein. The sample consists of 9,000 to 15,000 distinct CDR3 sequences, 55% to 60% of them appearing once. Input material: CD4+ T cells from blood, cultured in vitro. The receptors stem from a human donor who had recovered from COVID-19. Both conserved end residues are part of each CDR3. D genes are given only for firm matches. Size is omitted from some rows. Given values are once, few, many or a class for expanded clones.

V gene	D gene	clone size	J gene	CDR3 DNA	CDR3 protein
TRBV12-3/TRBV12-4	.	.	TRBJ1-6	TGTGCCAGCAGGCTCCCAGGGGCATTGAATTCACCCCTCCACTTT	CASRLPGALNSPLHF
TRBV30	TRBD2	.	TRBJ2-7	TGTGCCTGGAGTCTTGGACTAGCGGGAGCGGACGAGCAGTACTTC	CAWSLGLAGADEQYF
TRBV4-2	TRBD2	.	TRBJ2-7	TGTGCCAGCAGCCAAGATCTTGAGACTAGCGGATTCTCAAGCTCCTACGAGCAGTACTTC	CASSQDLETSGFSSSYEQYF
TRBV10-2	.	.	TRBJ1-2	TGCGCCAGCAGTGAGTTAGGCCAGGGGCCACCCTATGGCTACACCTTC	CASSELGQGPPYGYTF
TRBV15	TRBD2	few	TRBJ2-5	TGTGCCACCAGCCGTCCGGGGGGGGCGCGGGAGACCCAGTACTTC	CATSRPGGARETQYF
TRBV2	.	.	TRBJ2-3	TGTGCCAGCAACCCTCCCTTCACAGATACGCAGTATTTT	CASNPPFTDTQYF
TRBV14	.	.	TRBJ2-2	TGTGCCAGCAGCCAAGATGGCAGGGCCACAGGGGAGCTGTTTTTT	CASSQDGRATGELFF
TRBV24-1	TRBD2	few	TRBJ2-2	TGTGCCACCAGTGATCTAGCGGGAGGTGAGACCGGGGAGCTGTTTTTT	CATSDLAGGETGELFF
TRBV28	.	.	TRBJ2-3	TGTGCCAGCAGTTGGACCGGGGCAGATACGCAGTATTTT	CASSWTGADTQYF
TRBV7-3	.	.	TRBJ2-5	TGTGCCAGCAGCTTAATGAAACAAGAGACCCAGTACTTC	CASSLMKQETQYF
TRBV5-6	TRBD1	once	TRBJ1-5	TGTGCCAGCAGCCGGAGGGGACAGCGCAATCAGCCCCAGCATTTT	CASSRRGQRNQPQHF
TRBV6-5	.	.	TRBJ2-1	TGTGCCAGCAGTTACACACCACAACCGCAATCCTACAATGAGCAGTTCTTC	CASSYTPQPQSYNEQFF
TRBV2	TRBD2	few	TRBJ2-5	TGTGCCAGCAAGGGACTAGCGGGAGGGTACCAAGAGACCCAGTACTTC	CASKGLAGGYQETQYF
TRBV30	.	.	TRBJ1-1	TGTGCCTGGAAGGGTAGGGTGGCTGAAGCTTTCTTT	CAWKGRVAEAFF
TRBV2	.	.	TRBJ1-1	TGTGCCAGCAGTGTCAAAGGGGGGACTGAAGCTTTCTTT	CASSVKGGTEAFF
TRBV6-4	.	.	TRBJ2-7	TGTGCCAGCAGTGTGGACGCCAGCTCCTACGAGCAGTACTTC	CASSVDASSYEQYF
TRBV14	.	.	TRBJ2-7	TGTGCCAGCAGCCAAGGGCCCGCCAGCTCCTACGAGCAGTACTTC	CASSQGPASSYEQYF
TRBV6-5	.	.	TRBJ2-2	TGTGCCAGCAGTTACGCAGCTTCCTCGCCCAGGGGCGACGGGGAGCTGTTTTTT	CASSYAASSPRGDGELFF
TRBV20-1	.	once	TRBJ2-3	TGCAGTGCTCCCGGGGACGGCGACGATACGCAGTATTTT	CSAPGDGDDTQYF
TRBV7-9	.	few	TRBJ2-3	TGTGCCAGCAGCTTAGCGTTATCTCCTCGGGGTGTCGGAGATACGCAGTATTTT	CASSLALSPRGVGDTQYF
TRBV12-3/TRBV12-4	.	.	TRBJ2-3	TGTGCCAGCAGTTTATCAGCGAGCCAGGATACGCAGTATTTT	CASSLSASQDTQYF
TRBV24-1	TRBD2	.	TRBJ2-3	TGTGCCACCAGTCGTGCTAGCGGGAGAACAGATACGCAGTATTTT	CATSRASGRTDTQYF
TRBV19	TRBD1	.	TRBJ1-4	TGTGCCAGTAGTGTCACCGGGACAGCGGCCACTAATGAAAAACTGTTTTTT	CASSVTGTAATNEKLFF
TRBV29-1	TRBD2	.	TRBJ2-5	TGCAGCGCCTCGGGAGCGGGAGGATTCCAAGAGACCCAGTACTTC	CSASGAGGFQETQYF
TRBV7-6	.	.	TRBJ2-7	TGTGCCAGCAGCGCAGGGGCCCGCTACGAGCAGTACTTT	CASSAGARYEQYF
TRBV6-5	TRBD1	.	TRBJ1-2	TGTGCCAGCAGTTACGATCGTAGGGGGCGCGGTGGCTACACCTTC	CASSYDRRGRGGYTF
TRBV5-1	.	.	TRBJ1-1	TGCGCCAGCAGCTTGAGGAAACCTAACACTGAAGCTTTCTTT	CASSLRKPNTEAFF
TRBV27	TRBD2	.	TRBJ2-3	TGTGCCAGCAGTTTCTCGCGGGGGGCTGATACGCAGTATTTT	CASSFSRGADTQYF
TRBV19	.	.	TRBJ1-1	TGTGCCAGTAGCCCTCGGGCCGTGAACACTGAAGCTTTCTTT	CASSPRAVNTEAFF
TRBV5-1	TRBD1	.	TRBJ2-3	TGCGCCAGCACTCAGGGGGCAACAGATACGCAGTATTTT	CASTQGATDTQYF
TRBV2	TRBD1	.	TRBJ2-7	TGTGCCAGCATGACGACAGGGGGTCGATACGAGCAGTACTTC	CASMTTGGRYEQYF
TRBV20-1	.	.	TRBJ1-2	TGCAGTGCTAGAGAATCATATGGCTACACCTTC	CSARESYGYTF
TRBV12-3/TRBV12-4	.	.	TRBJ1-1	TGTGCCAGCAGTTTAGCCGGCAGGCTAGCGCAACCTGAAGCTTTCTTT	CASSLAGRLAQPEAFF
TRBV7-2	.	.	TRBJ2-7	TGTGCCAGCAGCTTATCAAGGCGGGGAGTCTACGAGCAGTACTTC	CASSLSRRGVYEQYF
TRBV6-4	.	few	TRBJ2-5	TGTGCCAGCAGTGGGACAGCAGGGGAGACCCAGTACTTC	CASSGTAGETQYF
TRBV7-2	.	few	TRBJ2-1	TGTGCCAGCAGCTCAGCAAATCGGAATGAGCAGTTCTTC	CASSSANRNEQFF
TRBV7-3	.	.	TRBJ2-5	TGTGCCAGCAGCTTATTTGAGGGAGGTACAGAGACCCAGTACTTC	CASSLFEGGTETQYF
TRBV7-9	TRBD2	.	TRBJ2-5	TGTGCCAGCAGCCAGCTGACTAGCGGGAGTGGAGAGACCCAGTACTTC	CASSQLTSGSGETQYF
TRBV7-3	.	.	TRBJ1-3	TGTGCCAGCAGCCTAATGAGCTCTGGAAACACCATATATTTT	CASSLMSSGNTIYF
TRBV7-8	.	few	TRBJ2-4	TGTGCCAGCAGCTTAGCACTAGAAAACATTCAGTACTTC	CASSLALENIQYF
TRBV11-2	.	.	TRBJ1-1	TGTGCCAGCAGCTTACGACAGAGCACTGAAGCTTTCTTT	CASSLRQSTEAFF
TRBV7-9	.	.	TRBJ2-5	TGTGCCAGCAGCTTAAAAGAGACCCAGTACTTC	CASSLKETQYF
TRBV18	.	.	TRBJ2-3	TGTGCCAGCTCACAGGTCACAGGGTTTACAGATACGCAGTATTTT	CASSQVTGFTDTQYF
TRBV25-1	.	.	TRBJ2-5	TGTGCCAGCAGTGACCGGACGGGGGTGGAGATCCAGTACTTC	CASSDRTGVEIQYF
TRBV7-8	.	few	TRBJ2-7	TGTGCCAGCAGCTACTACAGGGGAGGGGGCTACGAGCAGTACTTC	CASSYYRGGGYEQYF
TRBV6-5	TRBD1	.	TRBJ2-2	TGTGCCAGCAGTTACGTAGGACAGGGATCGAACACCGGGGAGCTGTTTTTT	CASSYVGQGSNTGELFF
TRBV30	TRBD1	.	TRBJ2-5	TGTGCCTGGACACGATCGACAGGGGAAGAGACCCAGTACTTC	CAWTRSTGEETQYF
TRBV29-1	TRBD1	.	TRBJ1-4	TGCAGCGTTGCTTTGGACAGGAGTGGTGAAAAACTGTTTTTT	CSVALDRSGEKLFF
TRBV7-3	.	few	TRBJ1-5	TGTGCCAGCAGCTTAATCGACTTGGGCAATCAGCCCCAGCATTTT	CASSLIDLGNQPQHF
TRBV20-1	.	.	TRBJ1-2	TGCAGTGCTAGAGATCTGATGAACAGGGTGATAGACTATGGCTACACCTTC	CSARDLMNRVIDYGYTF
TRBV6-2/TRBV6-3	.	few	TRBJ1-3	TGTGCCAGCAGACAAGGACGGGGCTCTGGAAACACCATATATTTT	CASRQGRGSGNTIYF
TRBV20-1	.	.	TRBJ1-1	TGCAGTGCTAGTCATGAAGACCCGAACACTGAAGCTTTCTTT	CSASHEDPNTEAFF
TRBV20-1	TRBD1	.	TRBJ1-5	TGCAGTGCTAGGGACCGGGACAGCTACAATCAGCCCCAGCATTTT	CSARDRDSYNQPQHF
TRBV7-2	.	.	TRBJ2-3	TGTGCCAGCAGCTTTGGGAGGGATACGCAGTATTTT	CASSFGRDTQYF
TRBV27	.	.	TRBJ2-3	TGTGCCAGCAGTTTAGTTTACACAGATACGCAGTATTTT	CASSLVYTDTQYF
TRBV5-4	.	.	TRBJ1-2	TGTGCCAGCAGCTTGTCTGGGGTTAGTGGCTACACCTTC	CASSLSGVSGYTF